One and the same sample provided the 26 T cell receptor beta chains below, sequenced in a study of CD8 T cells in ankylosing spondylitis. TCRdb itself ran the 5' RACE reads through MiXCR, one entry per CDR3 protein. Of some 9,400 distinct CDR3 sequences listed, 6% are singletons. Specimen: blood, either unsorted or a sorted T cell fraction (not recorded which). The receptors stem from a female donor with ankylosing spondylitis or in good health (not recorded which).

The chain couples TRBV9 to TRBJ2-7, with TRBD2 matching 8 bases. J was trimmed by 3 bases and V by 4 bases; bases with no gene match: 6. This CDR3 has 14 amino acids. Germline CDR1 is SGDLS and CDR2 is YYNGEE. The DNA for the CDR3 is TGTGCCAGCAGCACAGGCGGGAGGAACTACGAGCAGTACTTC. The encoded protein is CASSTGGRNYEQYF. The whole variable domain, filled in from reference TRBV9 and TRBJ2-7, reads DSGVTQTPKHLITATGQRVTLRCSPRSGDLSVYWYQQSLDQGLQFLIQYYNGEERAKGNILERFSAQQFPDLHSELNLSSLELGDSALYFCASSTGGRNYEQYFGPGTRLTVT.

This clonotype is labeled medium-sized. The V and J genes are TRBV9 and TRBJ2-1; 12 nucleotides align to TRBD2. CDR1 and CDR2 from the germline V gene are SGDLS and YYNGEE. J gave up 9 bases and V 4 bases, and 2 bases lay outside the gene matches. This CDR3 spans 13 amino acids. CDR3 nucleotide sequence: TGTGCCAGCAGCCTAGCGGGAGGGCGTGAGCAGTTCTTC. Encoded protein: CASSLAGGREQFF. The full variable domain, with the rest looked up from reference TRBV9 and TRBJ2-1, is DSGVTQTPKHLITATGQRVTLRCSPRSGDLSVYWYQQSLDQGLQFLIQYYNGEERAKGNILERFSAQQFPDLHSELNLSSLELGDSALYFCASSLAGGREQFFGPGTRLTVL.

This clonotype was detected many times. V and J are TRBV9 and TRBJ2-1, with 8 bases fitting TRBD2. The CDR3 length is 16 residues. The J segment lost 0 bases and the V segment lost 0 bases, leaving 2 bases of the junction unmatched. CDR1 and CDR2 (germline): SGDLS, YYNGEE. The CDR3 DNA follows: TGTGCCAGCAGCGTAGCACTAGCGGACTCCTACAATGAGCAGTTCTTC. Translated: CASSVALADSYNEQFF.

This clonotype was detected ten times or more. This chain joins TRBV9 and TRBJ2-1, with D perhaps given as TRBD1 or TRBD2 (5 bases each). In germline, CDR1 is SGDLS, CDR2 YYNGEE. This CDR3 region has 15 residues. Deletions cut 1 base from V and 7 bases from J, with 15 bases between. The CDR3 DNA reads as TGTGCCAGCAGCGTATACGGGGACCCTAGGAATGAGCAGTTCTTC. Residues: CASSVYGDPRNEQFF. Combining the CDR3 with reference TRBV9 and TRBJ2-1 gives the whole variable domain DSGVTQTPKHLITATGQRVTLRCSPRSGDLSVYWYQQSLDQGLQFLIQYYNGEERAKGNILERFSAQQFPDLHSELNLSSLELGDSALYFCASSVYGDPRNEQFFGPGTRLTVL.

This clonotype was seen ten or more times. The gene calls are TRBV9 and TRBJ2-5; D tentatively fits TRBD1 or TRBD2 (5 bases each). Germline CDR1 is SGDLS and CDR2 is YYNGEE. This CDR3 has 15 amino acids. Trimming cost V 4 bases and J 1 base, with 14 bases left between them. CDR3 amino acids: CASSKGGGSQETQYF. The DNA for the CDR3 is TGTGCCAGCAGCAAAGGTGGGGGAAGCCAAGAGACCCAGTACTTC.

This clonotype was detected ten times or more. The chain combines TRBV28 with TRBJ2-1; TRBD1 agrees at 7 bases. Germline assignment: CDR1 MDHEN and CDR2 SYDVKM. After removal of 4 bases from V and 6 bases from J, the junction contained 6 bases not matched to a gene. The CDR3 spans 14 residues. The CDR3 nucleotides are TGTGCCAGCAGTTCCGGGACAGATCGCAATGAGCAGTTCTTC. This encodes CASSSGTDRNEQFF.

This clonotype was detected many times. The CDR3 region is CASSERDRGQETQYF. The CDR3 region has the DNA TGTGCCAGCAGCGAACGGGACAGGGGCCAAGAGACCCAGTACTTC. The genes are TRBV9 and TRBJ2-5, with 10 positions matching TRBD1. Trimming at V came to 3 bases and at J to 1 base, leaving 3 bases not matched to a gene. Germline V gene lookup returns CDR1 SGDLS and CDR2 YYNGEE. CDR3 length: 15 amino acids.

This clonotype rates as medium-sized. The gene calls are TRBV9 and TRBJ2-3, with D possibly TRBD2 on 5 matching bases. The CDR3 spans 16 residues. Germline CDR1 is SGDLS and CDR2 is YYNGEE. The V end lost 0 bases, the J end lost 2 bases, and 13 bases lay between the germline ends. The CDR3 reads CASSVVGVGSTDTQYF. CDR3 DNA: TGTGCCAGCAGCGTAGTGGGAGTAGGGTCCACAGATACGCAGTATTTT.

This clonotype was seen repeatedly, ten times or more. The gene calls are TRBV9 and TRBJ2-7; 8 bases fit TRBD2. V gave up 2 bases and J gave up 2 bases; unmatched junction bases: 6. This CDR3 spans 15 amino acids. Germline CDR1 SGDLS, CDR2 YYNGEE. The CDR3 DNA reads TGTGCCAGCAGCGTTCGAGGTAGCGGGACCTACGAGCAGTACTTC. Its protein is CASSVRGSGTYEQYF. The entire variable domain, with the rest obtained from reference TRBV9 and TRBJ2-7, is as follows: DSGVTQTPKHLITATGQRVTLRCSPRSGDLSVYWYQQSLDQGLQFLIQYYNGEERAKGNILERFSAQQFPDLHSELNLSSLELGDSALYFCASSVRGSGTYEQYFGPGTRLTVT.

This clonotype ranks as medium-sized. J is TRBJ2-1 and V is TRBV9, with TRBD2 matching 8 bases. Trimming at V came to 4 bases and at J to 6 bases, leaving 3 bases not matched to a gene. The CDR3 sequence is 13 residues long. Germline values: CDR1 SGDLS, CDR2 YYNGEE. The CDR3, as DNA: TGTGCCAGCAGCCCCGGGACTAGCAATGAGCAGTTCTTC. It encodes CASSPGTSNEQFF.

This clonotype was detected ten times or more. CDR3 bases: TGTGCCAGCAGCGCCTGGGAACAGCTGACAGGGAACACTGAAGCTTTCTTT. This gives the protein CASSAWEQLTGNTEAFF. This rearrangement joins TRBV9 to TRBJ1-1; weak D call: TRBD1 (6 bases). The ends were cut back, 3 bases at V and 1 base at J, with 19 bases in the middle. Germline V gene lookup returns CDR1 SGDLS and CDR2 YYNGEE. The CDR3 runs to 17 residues.

Ten or more counts support this clonotype. V gene TRBV9 combines with J gene TRBJ2-7, with a weak D call TRBD2 (5 bases). With 4 bases removed from V and 5 bases from J, the gap between germline ends came to 16 bases. The germline V gene encodes CDR1 SGDLS and CDR2 YYNGEE. CDR3 length: 14 amino acids. CDR3 nucleotides: TGTGCCAGCAGCTATTCTCACGACGGGGACGAGCAGTACTTC. This encodes CASSYSHDGDEQYF.

By its share, this clonotype is medium-sized. The rearrangement uses TRBV9 and TRBJ1-1; D gene ambiguous. This CDR3 has 15 residues. V was cut by 4 bases and J by 1 base, with 14 bases left in between. In germline, CDR1 is SGDLS, CDR2 YYNGEE. The CDR3, as DNA: TGTGCCAGCAGCCCTTGGACCTTGGGGAACACTGAAGCTTTCTTT. It translates to CASSPWTLGNTEAFF.

This chain connects TRBV9 to TRBJ2-1, with D maybe TRBD1 (6 bases). V lost 3 bases, J lost 9 bases, and 13 bases lay in between. The CDR3 covers 13 residues. Germline V gene data show CDR1 as SGDLS and CDR2 as YYNGEE. The DNA of the CDR3 is TGTGCCAGCAGCGAGGGGGTGAGGAGTGAGCAGTTCTTC. Its translation is CASSEGVRSEQFF.

At least ten counts were recorded for this clonotype. This chain links TRBV9 with TRBJ2-1, with TRBD2 matching over 7 bases. The CDR3 totals 14 residues. J was trimmed by 9 bases and V by 0 bases; bases with no gene match: 6. The germline V gene has CDR1 SGDLS and CDR2 YYNGEE. CDR3 loop: CASSVAERDPEQFF. The CDR3 nucleotides are TGTGCCAGCAGCGTAGCTGAGCGGGATCCTGAGCAGTTCTTC.

This clonotype was counted at least ten times. This sequence joins TRBV9 and TRBJ2-3, with 8 bases fitting TRBD2. The CDR3 has 16 residues. Germline assignment: CDR1 SGDLS and CDR2 YYNGEE. J was trimmed by 3 bases and V by 0 bases; bases with no gene match: 6. The CDR3, as DNA: TGTGCCAGCAGCGTAGCAGGGCGGGAGGAGACAGATACGCAGTATTTT. It specifies CASSVAGREETDTQYF.

This clonotype was counted ten times or more. The chain uses TRBV9 and TRBJ1-2; maybe TRBD1 (5 bases). Germline CDR1 and CDR2: SGDLS and YYNGEE. The CDR3 is made up of 20 amino acids. V was cut by 0 bases and J by 7 bases, with 31 bases left in between. The CDR3: CASSVEVRGTPKVGERGYTF. The DNA of the CDR3 is TGTGCCAGCAGCGTAGAGGTACGGGGCACCCCCAAGGTGGGTGAGCGTGGCTACACCTTC. The entire variable domain, with the rest obtained from reference TRBV9 and TRBJ1-2, is as follows: DSGVTQTPKHLITATGQRVTLRCSPRSGDLSVYWYQQSLDQGLQFLIQYYNGEERAKGNILERFSAQQFPDLHSELNLSSLELGDSALYFCASSVEVRGTPKVGERGYTFGSGTRLTVV.

Within the sample, this clonotype is medium-sized. The rearrangement joins TRBV9 to TRBJ1-5, with 9 bases fitting TRBD1. CDR3 length: 15 residues. Trimming at V came to 3 bases and at J to 3 bases, leaving 4 bases not matched to a gene. Germline V lookup: CDR1 SGDLS, CDR2 YYNGEE. The CDR3 nucleotides are TGTGCCAGCAGCGCTACAGGGGGCTACAATCAGCCCCAGCATTTT. It is translated as CASSATGGYNQPQHF.

This chain connects TRBV9 to TRBJ2-1, with TRBD2 matching over 10 bases. V shed 4 bases, J shed 8 bases, and the junction held 9 bases outside the gene matches. Germline values: CDR1 SGDLS, CDR2 YYNGEE. CDR3 length equals 15 residues. The CDR3 spells CASSYSLAGLDEQFF. In nucleotides, the CDR3 is TGTGCCAGCAGCTACTCACTAGCGGGGTTGGATGAGCAGTTCTTC.

This clonotype was seen many times. This chain joins TRBV9 and TRBJ2-7, with D possibly being TRBD1 or TRBD2 (6 bases each). From germline, CDR1 is SGDLS and CDR2 YYNGEE. The CDR3 consists of 14 residues. V shed 0 bases and J shed 2 bases, with 9 bases lying between them. CDR3 residues: CASSVAGDTYEQYF. For the CDR3, the DNA is TGTGCCAGCAGCGTAGCGGGGGACACCTACGAGCAGTACTTC. Full variable domain (rest looked up from reference TRBV9 and TRBJ2-7): DSGVTQTPKHLITATGQRVTLRCSPRSGDLSVYWYQQSLDQGLQFLIQYYNGEERAKGNILERFSAQQFPDLHSELNLSSLELGDSALYFCASSVAGDTYEQYFGPGTRLTVT.

This clonotype occurred many times. Written as DNA, the CDR3 is TGTGCCAGCAGCGCGGGTATTAGTAGTGAGCAGTTCTTC. Its translation: CASSAGISSEQFF. V usage is TRBV9 and J usage is TRBJ2-1; no clear D. Germline V gene data show CDR1 as SGDLS and CDR2 as YYNGEE. The CDR3 is 13 residues long. Trimming stripped 3 bases from V and 9 bases from J, with 13 bases between.

This clonotype was observed many times. The J gene is TRBJ2-7, the V gene TRBV9, with 11 bases lining up with TRBD2. The V and J ends lost 0 bases and 2 bases, in that order; junction bases with no gene match: 4. The CDR3 extends over 16 amino acids. Germline values: CDR1 SGDLS, CDR2 YYNGEE. The CDR3 nucleotides are TGTGCCAGCAGCGTAGGGGGGACTAGCGGTGCCTACGAGCAGTACTTC. Translation: CASSVGGTSGAYEQYF.

This clonotype was observed many times. This chain joins TRBV9 and TRBJ2-1; tentatively, D is TRBD2 (6 bases). V was cut by 0 bases and J by 9 bases, with 10 bases left in between. Germline loops: CDR1 SGDLS, CDR2 YYNGEE. This CDR3 contains 13 residues. The CDR3 region is CASSVGRGSEQFF. The CDR3 DNA is TGTGCCAGCAGCGTAGGGCGGGGCAGTGAGCAGTTCTTC. The full variable domain, in which reference TRBV9 and TRBJ2-1 provide the parts outside the CDR3, is DSGVTQTPKHLITATGQRVTLRCSPRSGDLSVYWYQQSLDQGLQFLIQYYNGEERAKGNILERFSAQQFPDLHSELNLSSLELGDSALYFCASSVGRGSEQFFGPGTRLTVL.

This clonotype was observed a handful of times. The chain combines TRBV9 with TRBJ2-1; TRBD2 aligns across 9 bases. V shed 4 bases, J shed 7 bases, and the junction held 9 bases outside the gene matches. Germline CDR1 reads SGDLS; CDR2 reads YYNGEE. The CDR3 has 15 amino acids. In DNA, the CDR3 is TGTGCCAGCAGCTCGACTAGCGGCGGGACTAATGAGCAGTTCTTC. Translating it yields CASSSTSGGTNEQFF.

This clonotype is labeled medium-sized. This chain joins TRBV9 and TRBJ2-7; D is possibly TRBD1 or TRBD2 (5 bases each). V dropped 3 bases and J dropped 4 bases, with 8 bases sitting between them. The germline gives CDR1 SGDLS, CDR2 YYNGEE. This CDR3 has 12 residues. The CDR3 nucleotides read TGTGCCAGCAGCGCTGGGGGTTACGAGCAGTACTTC. It is translated as CASSAGGYEQYF. Complete variable domain (other parts from reference TRBV9 and TRBJ2-7): DSGVTQTPKHLITATGQRVTLRCSPRSGDLSVYWYQQSLDQGLQFLIQYYNGEERAKGNILERFSAQQFPDLHSELNLSSLELGDSALYFCASSAGGYEQYFGPGTRLTVT.

This clonotype was counted between two and nine times. V is TRBV9 and J is TRBJ2-7, with 8 positions matching TRBD1. V lost 3 bases and J lost 3; bases outside the gene matches: 8. The germline V gene has CDR1 SGDLS and CDR2 YYNGEE. The CDR3 covers 15 residues. CDR3 nucleotide sequence: TGTGCCAGCAGCGAGTGGGCAGGGGGCTTCTACGAGCAGTACTTC. This encodes CASSEWAGGFYEQYF.